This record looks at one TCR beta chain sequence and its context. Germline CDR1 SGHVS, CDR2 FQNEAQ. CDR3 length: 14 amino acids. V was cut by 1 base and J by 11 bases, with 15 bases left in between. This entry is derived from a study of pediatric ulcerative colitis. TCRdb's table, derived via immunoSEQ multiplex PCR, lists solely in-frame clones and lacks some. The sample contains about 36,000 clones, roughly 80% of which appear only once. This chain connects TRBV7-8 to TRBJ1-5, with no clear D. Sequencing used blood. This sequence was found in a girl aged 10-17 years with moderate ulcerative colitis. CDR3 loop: CASSLDRSQRAQHF. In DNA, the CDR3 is TGTGCCAGCAGCTTAGACAGATCTCAGAGAGCCCAGCATTTT.